The source of this T cell receptor (beta chain) is a study of T cell repertoires in cytomegalovirus infection. Overall study findings and caveats: CMV-specific TCR beta clonotypes restricted by HLA-C were the ones dominating the ex vivo response.

Germline assignment: CDR1 LNHDA and CDR2 SQIVND (reference sequence). V shed 5 bases, J shed 3 bases, and the junction held 10 bases outside the gene matches. CDR3 length: 16 amino acids. This clonotype was seen many times. Antigen specificity is unknown. MiXCR, run by TCRdb on the reads, gives a single entry per CDR3 protein. Found here are hundreds of thousands of distinct CDR3 sequences, 30% to 35% of them singletons; the top ten hold roughly a sixth. The J gene is TRBJ2-1, the V gene TRBV19, with 7 bases aligning to TRBD1. The material was cultured PBMCs, obtained from culture after CMV antigen stimulation. The clonotype was recovered from a human donor in good health (CMV status not recorded). Some clones in this sample may be carry-over from other donors' samples. The CDR3 DNA is TGTGCCAGTAGTCCCCCCCGACAGGGTCTCTACAATGAGCAGTTCTTC. Amino acids: CASSPPRQGLYNEQFF.